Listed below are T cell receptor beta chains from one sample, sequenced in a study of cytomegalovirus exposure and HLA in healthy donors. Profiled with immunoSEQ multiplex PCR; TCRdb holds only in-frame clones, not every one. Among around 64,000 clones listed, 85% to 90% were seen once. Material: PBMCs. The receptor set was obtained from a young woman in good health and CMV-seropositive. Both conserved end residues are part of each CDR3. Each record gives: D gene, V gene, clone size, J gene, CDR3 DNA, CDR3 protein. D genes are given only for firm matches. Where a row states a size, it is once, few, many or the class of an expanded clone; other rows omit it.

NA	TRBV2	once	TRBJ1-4	TGTGCCAGCAGACAAGGGAGTATGGTTGAAAAACTGTTTTTT	CASRQGSMVEKLFF
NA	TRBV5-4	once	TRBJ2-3	TGTGCCAGCAGCTTGATGGGGAGGATCGTTTCTAGCACAGATACGCAGTATTTT	CASSLMGRIVSSTDTQYF
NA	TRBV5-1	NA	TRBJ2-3	TGCGCCAGCAGCTTGTCGACAGGCGCCACAGATACGCAGTATTTT	CASSLSTGATDTQYF
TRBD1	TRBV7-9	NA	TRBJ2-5	TGTGCCAGCAGCTTAGCGCGGACAGGGACAGAGACCCAGTACTTC	CASSLARTGTETQYF
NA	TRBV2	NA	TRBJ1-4	TGTGCCAGCAGTGAAGGCAGGAGGTCAGAAAAACTGTTTTTT	CASSEGRRSEKLFF
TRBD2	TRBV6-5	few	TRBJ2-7	TGTGCCAGCAGTTACCGAGCGGGGACGTCCTACGAGCAGTACTTC	CASSYRAGTSYEQYF
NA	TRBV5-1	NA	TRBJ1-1	TGCGCCAGCAGCTTGTTCGAGCTCAGGGGTTCCACTGAAGCTTTCTTT	CASSLFELRGSTEAFF
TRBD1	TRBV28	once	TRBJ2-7	TGTGCCAGCAGTAAAGCCGGGACAGGGGGCTACGAGCAGTACTTC	CASSKAGTGGYEQYF
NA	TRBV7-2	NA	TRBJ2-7	TGTGCCAGCAGCTTACTAGCGTCGTACGAGCAGTACTTC	CASSLLASYEQYF
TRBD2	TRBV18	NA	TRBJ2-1	TGTGCCAGCTCACGCGGGACTAGCGGGACGGGGGGTGAGCAGTTCTTC	CASSRGTSGTGGEQFF
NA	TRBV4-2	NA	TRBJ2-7	TGTGCCAGCAGCCAGAATTCGGCGGCCGTGGTCCACGAGCAGTACTTC	CASSQNSAAVVHEQYF
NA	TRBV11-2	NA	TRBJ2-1	TGTGCCAGCAGCTTAGTTCTTAGCGGTTACAATGAGCAGTTCTTC	CASSLVLSGYNEQFF
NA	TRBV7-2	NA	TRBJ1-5	TGTGCCAGCACCCAGGGGCGGAATCAGCCCCAGCATTTT	CASTQGRNQPQHF